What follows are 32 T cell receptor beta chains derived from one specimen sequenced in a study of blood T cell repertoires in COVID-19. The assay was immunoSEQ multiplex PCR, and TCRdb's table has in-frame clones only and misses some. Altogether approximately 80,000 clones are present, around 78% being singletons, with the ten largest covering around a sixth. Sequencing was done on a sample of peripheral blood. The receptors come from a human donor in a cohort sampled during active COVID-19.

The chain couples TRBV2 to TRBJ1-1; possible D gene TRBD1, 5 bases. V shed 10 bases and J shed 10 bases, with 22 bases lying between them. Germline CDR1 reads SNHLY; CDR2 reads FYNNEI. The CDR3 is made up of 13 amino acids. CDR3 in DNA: TGTGCCACCTTCCGGGGGAGTCCTCGGGTAGCTTTCTTT. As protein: CATFRGSPRVAFF.

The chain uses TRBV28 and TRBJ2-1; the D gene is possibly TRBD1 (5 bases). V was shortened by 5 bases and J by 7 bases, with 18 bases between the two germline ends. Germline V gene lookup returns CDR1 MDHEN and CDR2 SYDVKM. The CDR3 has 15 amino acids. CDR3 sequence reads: CASSPGWGAYNEQFF. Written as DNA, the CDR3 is TGTGCCAGCAGTCCCGGCTGGGGCGCTTATAATGAGCAGTTCTTC.

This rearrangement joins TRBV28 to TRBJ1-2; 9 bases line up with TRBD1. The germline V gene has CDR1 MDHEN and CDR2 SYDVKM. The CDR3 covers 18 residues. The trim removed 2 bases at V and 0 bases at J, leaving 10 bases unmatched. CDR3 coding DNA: TGTGCCAGCAGTTTACTTAAATCCGGGACAGGGTCTAACTATGGCTACACCTTC. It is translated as CASSLLKSGTGSNYGYTF.

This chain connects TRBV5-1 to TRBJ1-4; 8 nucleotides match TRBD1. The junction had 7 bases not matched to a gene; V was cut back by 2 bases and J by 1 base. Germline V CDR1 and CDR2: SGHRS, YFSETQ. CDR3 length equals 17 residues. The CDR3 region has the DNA TGCGCCAGCAGCTTAGACAGGGGTTTCCTAACTAATGAAAAACTGTTTTTT. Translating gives CASSLDRGFLTNEKLFF.

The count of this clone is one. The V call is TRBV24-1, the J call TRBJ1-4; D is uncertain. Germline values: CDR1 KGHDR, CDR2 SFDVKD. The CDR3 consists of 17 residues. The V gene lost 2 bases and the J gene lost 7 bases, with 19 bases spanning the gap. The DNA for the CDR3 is TGTGCCACCAGTGATTCCAAAGAGGGCCAAGGGCGTGAAAAACTGTTTTTT. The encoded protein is CATSDSKEGQGREKLFF.

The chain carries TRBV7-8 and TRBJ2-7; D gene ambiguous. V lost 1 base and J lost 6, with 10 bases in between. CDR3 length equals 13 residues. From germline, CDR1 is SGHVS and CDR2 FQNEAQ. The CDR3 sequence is CASSLVPHTEQYV. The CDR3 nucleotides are TGTGCCAGCAGCTTAGTTCCCCACACCGAGCAGTACGTC.

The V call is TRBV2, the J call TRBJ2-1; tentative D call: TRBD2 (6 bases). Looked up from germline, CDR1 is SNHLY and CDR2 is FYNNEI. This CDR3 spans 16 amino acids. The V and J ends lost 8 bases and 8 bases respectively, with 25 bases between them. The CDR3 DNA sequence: TGTGCCAGCCAAGTCGGGAGCGGACCTAGGAGGGATGAGCAGTTCTTC. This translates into CASQVGSGPRRDEQFF. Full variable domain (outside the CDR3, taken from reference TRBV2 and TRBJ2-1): EPEVTQTPSHQVTQMGQEVILRCVPISNHLYFYWYRQILGQKVEFLVSFYNNEISEKSEIFDDQFSVERPDGSNFTLKIRSTKLEDSAMYFCASQVGSGPRRDEQFFGPGTRLTVL.

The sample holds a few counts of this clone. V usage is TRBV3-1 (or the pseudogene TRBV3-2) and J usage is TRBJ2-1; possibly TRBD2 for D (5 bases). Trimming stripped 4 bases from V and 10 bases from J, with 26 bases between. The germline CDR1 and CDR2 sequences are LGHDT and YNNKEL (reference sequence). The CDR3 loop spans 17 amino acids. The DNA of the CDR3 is TGTGCCAGCAGCCCTCAGCGGTTGGCGGCGGTCCTTGGAGAGCAGTTCTTC. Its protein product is CASSPQRLAAVLGEQFF.

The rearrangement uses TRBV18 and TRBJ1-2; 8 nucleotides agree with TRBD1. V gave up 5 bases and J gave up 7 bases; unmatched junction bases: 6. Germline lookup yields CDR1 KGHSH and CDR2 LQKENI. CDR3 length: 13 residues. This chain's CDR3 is CASSADRDSGYTF. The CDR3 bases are TGTGCCAGCTCAGCGGACAGGGACTCTGGCTACACCTTC. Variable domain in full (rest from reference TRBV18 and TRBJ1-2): NAGVMQNPRHLVRRRGQEARLRCSPMKGHSHVYWYRQLPEEGLKFMVYLQKENIIDESGMPKERFSAEFPKEGPSILRIQQVVRGDSAAYFCASSADRDSGYTFGSGTRLTVV.

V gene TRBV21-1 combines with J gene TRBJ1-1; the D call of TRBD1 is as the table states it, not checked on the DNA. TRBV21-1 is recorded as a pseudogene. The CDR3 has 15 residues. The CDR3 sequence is CASSNTGVLNTEAFF. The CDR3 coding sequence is TGTGCCAGCAGTAACACAGGGGTCCTGAACACTGAAGCTTTCTTT.

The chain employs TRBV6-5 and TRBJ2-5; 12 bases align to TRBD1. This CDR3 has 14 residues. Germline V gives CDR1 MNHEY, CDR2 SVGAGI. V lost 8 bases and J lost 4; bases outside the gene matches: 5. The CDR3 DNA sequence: TGTGCCAGCGGGGGGGACAGGGGGCTAGAGACCCAGTACTTC. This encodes CASGGDRGLETQYF.

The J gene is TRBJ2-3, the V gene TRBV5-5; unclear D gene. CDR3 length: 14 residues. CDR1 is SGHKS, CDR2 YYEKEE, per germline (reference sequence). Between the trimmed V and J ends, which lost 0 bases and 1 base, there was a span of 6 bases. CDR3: CASSLVSGTDTQYF. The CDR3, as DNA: TGTGCCAGCAGCTTGGTATCCGGCACAGATACGCAGTATTTT.

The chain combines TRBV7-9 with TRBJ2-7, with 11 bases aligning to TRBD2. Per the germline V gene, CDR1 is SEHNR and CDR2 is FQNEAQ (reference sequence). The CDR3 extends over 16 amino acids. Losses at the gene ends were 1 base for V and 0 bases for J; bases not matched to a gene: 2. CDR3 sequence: CASSLDTSGSSYEQYF. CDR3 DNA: TGTGCCAGCAGCTTAGATACTAGCGGGAGCTCCTACGAGCAGTACTTC.

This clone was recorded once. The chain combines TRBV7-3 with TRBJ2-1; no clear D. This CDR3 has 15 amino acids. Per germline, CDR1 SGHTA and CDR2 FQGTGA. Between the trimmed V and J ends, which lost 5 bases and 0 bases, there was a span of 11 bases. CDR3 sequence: CASSPTTGSYNEQFF. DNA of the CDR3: TGTGCCAGCAGCCCCACCACCGGCTCCTACAATGAGCAGTTCTTC.

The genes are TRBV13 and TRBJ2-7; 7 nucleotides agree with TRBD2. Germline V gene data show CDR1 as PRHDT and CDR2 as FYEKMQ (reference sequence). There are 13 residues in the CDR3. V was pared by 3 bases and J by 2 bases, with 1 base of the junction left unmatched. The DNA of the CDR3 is TGTGCCAGCAGCTTGGGGAGGGCCTACGAGCAGTACTTC. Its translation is CASSLGRAYEQYF.

The DNA for the CDR3 is TGTGCCAGCAGCGCCCGGAGTTACGAGCAGTACTTC. Residues: CASSARSYEQYF. This chain connects TRBV7-9 to TRBJ2-7, with D unresolved. Trimming left V 5 bases short and J 4 bases short, with 9 bases between. Germline V gives CDR1 SEHNR, CDR2 FQNEAQ (reference sequence). CDR3 length: 12 residues. Full variable domain (missing parts from reference TRBV7-9 and TRBJ2-7): DTGVSQNPRHKITKRGQNVTFRCDPISEHNRLYWYRQTLGQGPEFLTYFQNEAQLEKSRLLSDRFSAERPKGSFSTLEIQRTEQGDSAMYLCASSARSYEQYFGPGTRLTVT.

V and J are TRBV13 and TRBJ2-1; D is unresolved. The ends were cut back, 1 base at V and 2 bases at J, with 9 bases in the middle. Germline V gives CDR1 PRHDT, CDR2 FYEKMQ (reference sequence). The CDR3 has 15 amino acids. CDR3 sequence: CASSLVRSTYNEQFF. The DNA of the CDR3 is TGTGCCAGCAGCTTAGTGAGGTCCACCTACAATGAGCAGTTCTTC.

CDR3 sequence: CASNARDQPQHF. CDR3 bases: TGTGCCAGCAACGCCAGGGATCAGCCCCAGCATTTT. The J gene is TRBJ1-5, the V gene TRBV28; TRBD1 might be the D (5 bases). CDR1 MDHEN and CDR2 SYDVKM come from the germline V gene. CDR3 length: 12 amino acids. V lost 7 bases to trimming and J lost 5 bases, with 9 bases between them.

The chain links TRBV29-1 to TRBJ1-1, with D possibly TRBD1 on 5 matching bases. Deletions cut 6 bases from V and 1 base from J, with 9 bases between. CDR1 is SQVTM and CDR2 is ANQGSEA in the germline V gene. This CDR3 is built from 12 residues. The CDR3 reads CSVRGGNTEAFF. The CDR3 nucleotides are TGCAGCGTCCGCGGGGGGAACACTGAAGCTTTCTTT.

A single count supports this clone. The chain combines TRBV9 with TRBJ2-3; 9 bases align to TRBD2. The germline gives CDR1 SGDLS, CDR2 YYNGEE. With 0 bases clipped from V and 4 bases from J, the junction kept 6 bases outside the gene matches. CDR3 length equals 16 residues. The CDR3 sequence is CASSVAGLAGPDTQYF. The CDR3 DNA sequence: TGTGCCAGCAGCGTAGCTGGGCTAGCGGGACCAGATACGCAGTATTTT.

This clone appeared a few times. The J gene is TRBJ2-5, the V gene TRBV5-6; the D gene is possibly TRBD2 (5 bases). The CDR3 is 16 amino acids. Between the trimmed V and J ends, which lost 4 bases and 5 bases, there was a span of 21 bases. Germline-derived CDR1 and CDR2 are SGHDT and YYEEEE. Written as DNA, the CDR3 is TGTGCCAGCAGCCTGATTGACTATGCCCACACGGAGACCCAGTACTTC. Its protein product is CASSLIDYAHTETQYF.

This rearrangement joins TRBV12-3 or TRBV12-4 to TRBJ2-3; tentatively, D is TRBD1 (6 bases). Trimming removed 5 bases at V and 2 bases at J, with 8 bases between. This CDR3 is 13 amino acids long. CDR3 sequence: CASSQGFTDTQYF. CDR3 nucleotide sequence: TGTGCCAGCAGTCAGGGGTTCACAGATACGCAGTATTTT.

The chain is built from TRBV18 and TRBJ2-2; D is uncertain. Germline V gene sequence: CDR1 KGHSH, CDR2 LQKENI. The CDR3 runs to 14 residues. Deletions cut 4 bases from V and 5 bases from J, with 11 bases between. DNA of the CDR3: TGTGCCAGCTCACTTGTGGAGAGTACCGGGGAGCTGTTTTTT. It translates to CASSLVESTGELFF.

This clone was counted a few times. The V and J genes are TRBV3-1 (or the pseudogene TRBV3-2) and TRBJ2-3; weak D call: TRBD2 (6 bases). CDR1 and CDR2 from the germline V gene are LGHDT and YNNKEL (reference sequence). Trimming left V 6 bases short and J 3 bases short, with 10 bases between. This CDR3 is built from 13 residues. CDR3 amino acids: CASSLGGTDTQYF. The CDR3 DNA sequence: TGTGCCAGCAGTCTGGGGGGAACAGATACGCAGTATTTT.

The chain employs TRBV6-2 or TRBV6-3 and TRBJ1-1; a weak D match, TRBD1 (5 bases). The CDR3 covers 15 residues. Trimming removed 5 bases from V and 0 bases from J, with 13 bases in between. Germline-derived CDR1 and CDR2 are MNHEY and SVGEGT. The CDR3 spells CASSDRFPMNTEAFF. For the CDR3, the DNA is TGTGCCAGCAGTGACAGATTCCCGATGAACACTGAAGCTTTCTTT.

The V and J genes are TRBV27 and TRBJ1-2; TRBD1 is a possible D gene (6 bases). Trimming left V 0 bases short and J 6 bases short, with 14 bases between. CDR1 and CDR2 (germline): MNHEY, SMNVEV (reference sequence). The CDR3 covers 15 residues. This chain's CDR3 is CASSLSRGGANGYTF. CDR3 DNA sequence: TGTGCCAGCAGTTTATCCCGGGGGGGGGCGAATGGCTACACCTTC.

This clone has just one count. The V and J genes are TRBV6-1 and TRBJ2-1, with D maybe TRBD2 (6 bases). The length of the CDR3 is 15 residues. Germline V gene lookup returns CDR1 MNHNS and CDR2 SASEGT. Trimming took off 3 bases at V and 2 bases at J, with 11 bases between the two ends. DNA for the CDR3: TGTGCCAGCAGTGATATAGCGGAGGCCTACAATGAGCAGTTCTTC. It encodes CASSDIAEAYNEQFF.

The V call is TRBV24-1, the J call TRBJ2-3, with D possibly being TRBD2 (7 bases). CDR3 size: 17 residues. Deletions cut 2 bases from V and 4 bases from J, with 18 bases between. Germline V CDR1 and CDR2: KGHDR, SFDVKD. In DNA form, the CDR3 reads TGTGCCACCAGTGATTCCCGGGGGGCCGCCCGCGCAGATACGCAGTATTTT. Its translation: CATSDSRGAARADTQYF.

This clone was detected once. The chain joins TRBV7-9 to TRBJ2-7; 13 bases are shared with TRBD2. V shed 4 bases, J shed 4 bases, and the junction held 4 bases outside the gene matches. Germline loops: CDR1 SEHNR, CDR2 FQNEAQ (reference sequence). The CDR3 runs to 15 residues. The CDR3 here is CASSSWTSGRYEQYV. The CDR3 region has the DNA TGTGCCAGCAGCTCATGGACTAGCGGGAGATACGAGCAGTACGTC.

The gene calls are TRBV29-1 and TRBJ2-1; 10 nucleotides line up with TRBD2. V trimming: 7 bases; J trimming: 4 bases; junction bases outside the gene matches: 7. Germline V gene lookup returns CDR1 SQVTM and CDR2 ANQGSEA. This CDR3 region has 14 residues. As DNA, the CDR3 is TGCAGCGCCGTAGGACTAGCGGATTACAATGAGCAGTTCTTC. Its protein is CSAVGLADYNEQFF.

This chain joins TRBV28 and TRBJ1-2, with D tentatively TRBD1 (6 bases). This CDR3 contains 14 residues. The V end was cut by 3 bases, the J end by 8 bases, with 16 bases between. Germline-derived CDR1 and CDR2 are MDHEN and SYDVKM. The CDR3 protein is CASSLLGQGLGYTF. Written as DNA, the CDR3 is TGTGCCAGCAGTTTGTTGGGGCAGGGGTTAGGCTACACCTTC.

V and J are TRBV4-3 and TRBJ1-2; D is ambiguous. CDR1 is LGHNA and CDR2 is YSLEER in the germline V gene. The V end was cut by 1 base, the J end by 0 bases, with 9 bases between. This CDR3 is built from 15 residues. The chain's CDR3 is CASSQVGPTNYGYTF. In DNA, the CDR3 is TGCGCCAGCAGCCAAGTGGGCCCGACTAACTATGGCTACACCTTC.